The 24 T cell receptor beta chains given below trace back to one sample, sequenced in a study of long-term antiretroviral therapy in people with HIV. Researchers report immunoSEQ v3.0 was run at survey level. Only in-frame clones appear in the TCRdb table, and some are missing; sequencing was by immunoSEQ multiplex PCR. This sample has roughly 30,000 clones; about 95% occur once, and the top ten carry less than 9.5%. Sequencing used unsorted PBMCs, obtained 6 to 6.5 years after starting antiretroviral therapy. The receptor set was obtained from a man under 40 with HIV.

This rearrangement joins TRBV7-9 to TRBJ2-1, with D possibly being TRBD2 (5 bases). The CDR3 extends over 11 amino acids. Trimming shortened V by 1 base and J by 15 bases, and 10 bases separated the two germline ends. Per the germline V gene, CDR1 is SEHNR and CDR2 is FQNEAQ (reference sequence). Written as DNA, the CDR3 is TGTGCCAGCAGCTTAGGAGGAGGTCGGTTCTTC. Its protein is CASSLGGGRFF.

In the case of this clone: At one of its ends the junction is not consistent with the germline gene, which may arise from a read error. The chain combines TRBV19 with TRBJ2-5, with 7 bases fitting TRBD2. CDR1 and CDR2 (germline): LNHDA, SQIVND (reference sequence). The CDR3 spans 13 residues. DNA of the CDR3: TGTGCCAGTAGAGGGACGGGGGGAGAGGCCCAGTACTTC. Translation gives CASRGTGGEAQYF.

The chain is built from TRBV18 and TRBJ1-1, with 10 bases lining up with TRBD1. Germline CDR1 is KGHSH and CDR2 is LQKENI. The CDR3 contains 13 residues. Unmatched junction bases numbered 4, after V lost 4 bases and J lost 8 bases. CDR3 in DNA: TGTGCCAGCTCACTTGGGACAGGGGTAGAAGCTTTCTTT. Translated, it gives CASSLGTGVEAFF. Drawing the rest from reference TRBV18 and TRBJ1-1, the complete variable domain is NAGVMQNPRHLVRRRGQEARLRCSPMKGHSHVYWYRQLPEEGLKFMVYLQKENIIDESGMPKERFSAEFPKEGPSILRIQQVVRGDSAAYFCASSLGTGVEAFFGQGTRLTVV.

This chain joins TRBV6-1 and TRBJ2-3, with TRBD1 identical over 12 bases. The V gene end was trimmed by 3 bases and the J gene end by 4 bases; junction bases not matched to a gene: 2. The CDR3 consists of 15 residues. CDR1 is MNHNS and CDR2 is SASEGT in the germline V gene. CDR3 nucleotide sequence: TGTGCCAGCAGTGAGGGACAGGGGGCGGCAGATACGCAGTATTTT. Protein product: CASSEGQGAADTQYF.

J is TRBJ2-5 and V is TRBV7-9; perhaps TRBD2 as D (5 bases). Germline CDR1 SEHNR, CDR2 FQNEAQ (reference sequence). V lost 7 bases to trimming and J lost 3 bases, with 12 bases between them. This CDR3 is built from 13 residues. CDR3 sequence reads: CASKTLAEETQYF. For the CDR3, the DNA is TGTGCCAGCAAGACGCTAGCTGAAGAGACCCAGTACTTC.

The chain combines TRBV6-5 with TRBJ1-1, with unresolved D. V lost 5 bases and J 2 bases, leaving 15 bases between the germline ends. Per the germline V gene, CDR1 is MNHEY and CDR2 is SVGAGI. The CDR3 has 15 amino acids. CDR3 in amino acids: CASSPKDIYNTEAFF. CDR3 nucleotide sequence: TGTGCCAGCAGTCCGAAAGACATTTACAACACTGAAGCTTTCTTT.

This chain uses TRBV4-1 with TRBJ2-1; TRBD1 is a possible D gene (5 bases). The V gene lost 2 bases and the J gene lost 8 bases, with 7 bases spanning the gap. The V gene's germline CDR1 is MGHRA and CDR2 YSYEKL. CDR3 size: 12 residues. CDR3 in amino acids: CASSQWGYEQFF. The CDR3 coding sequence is TGCGCCAGCAGCCAATGGGGCTATGAGCAGTTCTTC.

The DNA for the CDR3 is TGTGCCAGCAGTTACTCGATATCCAACACTGAAGCTTTCTTT. This sequence encodes CASSYSISNTEAFF. The chain carries TRBV6-5 and TRBJ1-1; D remains unclear. V lost 0 bases to trimming and J lost 2 bases, with 7 bases between them. Germline values: CDR1 MNHEY, CDR2 SVGAGI. The CDR3 runs 14 residues.

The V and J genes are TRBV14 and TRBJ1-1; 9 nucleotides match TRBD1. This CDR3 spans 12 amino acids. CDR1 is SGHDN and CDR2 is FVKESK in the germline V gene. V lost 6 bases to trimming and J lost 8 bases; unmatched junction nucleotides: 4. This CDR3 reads CASSGQGTEAFF. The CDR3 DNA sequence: TGTGCCAGCAGTGGACAGGGGACCGAAGCTTTCTTT.

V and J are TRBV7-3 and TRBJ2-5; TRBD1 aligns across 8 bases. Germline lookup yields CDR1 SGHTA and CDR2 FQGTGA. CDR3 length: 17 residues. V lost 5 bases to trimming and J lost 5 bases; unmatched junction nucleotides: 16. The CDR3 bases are TGTGCCAGCAGCCCACTGGCAGGGGGCGCCCCGAGGGAGACCCAGTACTTC. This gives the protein CASSPLAGGAPRETQYF.

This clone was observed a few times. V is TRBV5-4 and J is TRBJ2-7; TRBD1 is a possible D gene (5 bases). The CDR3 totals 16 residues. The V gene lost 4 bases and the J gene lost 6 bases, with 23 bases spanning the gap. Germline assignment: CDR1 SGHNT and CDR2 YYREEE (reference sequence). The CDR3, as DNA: TGTGCCAGCAGCCAGGGCTCCTTAGACCAGGACGGCGAGCAGTACTTC. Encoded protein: CASSQGSLDQDGEQYF.

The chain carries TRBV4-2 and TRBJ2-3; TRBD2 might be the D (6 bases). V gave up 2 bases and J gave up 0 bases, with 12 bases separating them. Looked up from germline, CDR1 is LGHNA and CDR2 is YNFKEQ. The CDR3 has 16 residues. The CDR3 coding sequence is TGTGCCAGCAGCCAACGGGACTCTCAGAGCACAGATACGCAGTATTTT. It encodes CASSQRDSQSTDTQYF.

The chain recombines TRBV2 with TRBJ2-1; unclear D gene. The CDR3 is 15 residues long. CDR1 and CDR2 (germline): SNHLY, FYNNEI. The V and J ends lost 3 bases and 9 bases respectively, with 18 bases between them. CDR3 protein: CASSEVGWVSSEQFF. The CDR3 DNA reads TGTGCCAGCAGTGAGGTGGGCTGGGTGAGTAGTGAGCAGTTCTTC.

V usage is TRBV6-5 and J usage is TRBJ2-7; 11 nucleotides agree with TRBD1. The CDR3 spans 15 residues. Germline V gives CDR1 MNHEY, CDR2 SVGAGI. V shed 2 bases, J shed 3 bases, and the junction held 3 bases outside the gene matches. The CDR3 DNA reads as TGTGCCAGCAGTTACCCCGGGACAGGGGGCTACGAGCAGTACTTC. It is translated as CASSYPGTGGYEQYF.

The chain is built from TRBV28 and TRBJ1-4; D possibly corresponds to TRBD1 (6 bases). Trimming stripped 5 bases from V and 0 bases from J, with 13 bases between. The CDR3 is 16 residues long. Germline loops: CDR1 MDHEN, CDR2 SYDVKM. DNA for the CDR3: TGTGCCAGCAGTCGGGCTGCAGGGGCAACTAATGAAAAACTGTTTTTT. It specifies CASSRAAGATNEKLFF.

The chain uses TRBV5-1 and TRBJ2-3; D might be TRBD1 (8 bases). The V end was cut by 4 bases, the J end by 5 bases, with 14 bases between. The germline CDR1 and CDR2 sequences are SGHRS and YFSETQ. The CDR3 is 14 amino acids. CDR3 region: CASSPQGGRDTQYF. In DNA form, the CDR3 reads TGCGCCAGCAGCCCACAGGGGGGGAGAGATACGCAGTATTTT.

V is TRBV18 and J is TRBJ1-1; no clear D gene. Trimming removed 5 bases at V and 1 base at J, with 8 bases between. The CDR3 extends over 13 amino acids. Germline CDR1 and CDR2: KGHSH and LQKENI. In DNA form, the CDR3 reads TGTGCCAGCTCAGGTCAGGCGAACACTGAAGCTTTCTTT. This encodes CASSGQANTEAFF.

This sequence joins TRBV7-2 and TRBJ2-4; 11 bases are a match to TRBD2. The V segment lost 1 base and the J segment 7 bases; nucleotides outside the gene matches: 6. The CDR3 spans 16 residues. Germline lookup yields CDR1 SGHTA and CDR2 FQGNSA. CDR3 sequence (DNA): TGTGCCAGCAGCTTAGATAGCGGGAGGGCCGGGAACATTCAGTACTTC. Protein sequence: CASSLDSGRAGNIQYF.

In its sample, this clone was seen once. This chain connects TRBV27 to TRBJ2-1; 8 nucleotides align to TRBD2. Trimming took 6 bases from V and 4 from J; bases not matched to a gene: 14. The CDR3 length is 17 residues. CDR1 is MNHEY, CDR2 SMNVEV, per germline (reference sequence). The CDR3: CASSLTGGVPSYNEQFF. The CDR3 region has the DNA TGTGCCAGCAGCCTGACGGGGGGGGTCCCCTCTTACAATGAGCAGTTCTTC.

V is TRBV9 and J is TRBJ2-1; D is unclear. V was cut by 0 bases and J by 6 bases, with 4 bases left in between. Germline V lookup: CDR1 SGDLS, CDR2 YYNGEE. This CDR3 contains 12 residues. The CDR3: CASSVASNEQFF. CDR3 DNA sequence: TGTGCCAGCAGCGTAGCTAGCAATGAGCAGTTCTTC.

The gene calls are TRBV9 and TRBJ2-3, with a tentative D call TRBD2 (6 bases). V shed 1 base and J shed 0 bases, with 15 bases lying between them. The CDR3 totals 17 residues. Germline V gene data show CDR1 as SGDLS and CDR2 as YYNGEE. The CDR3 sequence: CASSVKGRGFSTDTQYF. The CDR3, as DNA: TGTGCCAGCAGCGTAAAAGGACGGGGGTTTAGCACAGATACGCAGTATTTT.

CDR3 sequence (DNA): TGTGCCAGCAGCGCAGGGGCGGGGAGGGTTGGCACTGAAGCTTTCTTT. Protein: CASSAGAGRVGTEAFF. The gene calls are TRBV9 and TRBJ1-1; D possibly corresponds to TRBD1 (6 bases). The CDR3 is made up of 16 amino acids. The V gene lost 3 bases and the J gene lost 4 bases, with 19 bases spanning the gap. Germline V gene sequence: CDR1 SGDLS, CDR2 YYNGEE. The full variable domain, rest sourced from reference TRBV9 and TRBJ1-1, is DSGVTQTPKHLITATGQRVTLRCSPRSGDLSVYWYQQSLDQGLQFLIQYYNGEERAKGNILERFSAQQFPDLHSELNLSSLELGDSALYFCASSAGAGRVGTEAFFGQGTRLTVV.

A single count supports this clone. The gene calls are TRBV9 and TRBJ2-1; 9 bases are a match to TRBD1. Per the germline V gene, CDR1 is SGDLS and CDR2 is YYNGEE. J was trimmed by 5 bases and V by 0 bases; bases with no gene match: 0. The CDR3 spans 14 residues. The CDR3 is CASSVGQGDNEQFF. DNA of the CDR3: TGTGCCAGCAGCGTAGGACAGGGGGACAATGAGCAGTTCTTC.

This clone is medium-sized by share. CDR3: CASSQDGVGRGGEQYF. DNA for the CDR3: TGCGCCAGCAGCCAAGACGGGGTCGGGAGAGGCGGCGAGCAGTACTTC. This chain connects TRBV4-3 to TRBJ2-7; possible D gene TRBD2, 6 bases. The CDR3 has 16 amino acids. Germline assignment: CDR1 LGHNA and CDR2 YSLEER. V lost 0 bases to trimming and J lost 6 bases, with 18 bases between them.